This T cell receptor (beta chain) came from a study of metastatic and nonmetastatic thyroid tumors. Study-wide context: The comparison covered peripheral blood and tumor or nodule tissue in malignant and benign thyroid patients. General study points: According to reports, the diversity of TCR beta was significantly higher in malignant thyroid tumors than in benign nodules, and this held in both blood and tumor samples.

The CDR3 has 17 residues. CDR1 is SGHAT and CDR2 is FQDESV in the germline V gene (reference sequence). The germline V and J ends were trimmed by 5 bases and 7 bases, with 26 bases remaining between them. This clone was counted many times. Its antigen is not known. Patients were all untreated before their thyroid surgery. Per the study methods: Clinicopathological groups of papillary thyroid cancer showed CDR3 differences that were used to build a distant-metastasis classifier. With MiXCR, TCRdb called clones anew from the PCR reads. For this entry, the V and J calls and clone size follow TCRdb and not the study's own pipeline. The table records under 45,000 clones, 28% of them present only once.

Sequenced material: blood. This rearrangement joins TRBV11-1 to TRBJ1-2; the D gene is possibly TRBD1 (5 bases). The TCR originated in a male donor with papillary thyroid cancer or a benign thyroid nodule (not recorded which). Some clones in this sample may be carry-over from other donors' samples. For the CDR3, the DNA is TGTGCCAGCAGCAGACCCGGGCAGGGAGGCCCTAGGGGTGGCTACACCTTC. Translating gives CASSRPGQGGPRGGYTF.